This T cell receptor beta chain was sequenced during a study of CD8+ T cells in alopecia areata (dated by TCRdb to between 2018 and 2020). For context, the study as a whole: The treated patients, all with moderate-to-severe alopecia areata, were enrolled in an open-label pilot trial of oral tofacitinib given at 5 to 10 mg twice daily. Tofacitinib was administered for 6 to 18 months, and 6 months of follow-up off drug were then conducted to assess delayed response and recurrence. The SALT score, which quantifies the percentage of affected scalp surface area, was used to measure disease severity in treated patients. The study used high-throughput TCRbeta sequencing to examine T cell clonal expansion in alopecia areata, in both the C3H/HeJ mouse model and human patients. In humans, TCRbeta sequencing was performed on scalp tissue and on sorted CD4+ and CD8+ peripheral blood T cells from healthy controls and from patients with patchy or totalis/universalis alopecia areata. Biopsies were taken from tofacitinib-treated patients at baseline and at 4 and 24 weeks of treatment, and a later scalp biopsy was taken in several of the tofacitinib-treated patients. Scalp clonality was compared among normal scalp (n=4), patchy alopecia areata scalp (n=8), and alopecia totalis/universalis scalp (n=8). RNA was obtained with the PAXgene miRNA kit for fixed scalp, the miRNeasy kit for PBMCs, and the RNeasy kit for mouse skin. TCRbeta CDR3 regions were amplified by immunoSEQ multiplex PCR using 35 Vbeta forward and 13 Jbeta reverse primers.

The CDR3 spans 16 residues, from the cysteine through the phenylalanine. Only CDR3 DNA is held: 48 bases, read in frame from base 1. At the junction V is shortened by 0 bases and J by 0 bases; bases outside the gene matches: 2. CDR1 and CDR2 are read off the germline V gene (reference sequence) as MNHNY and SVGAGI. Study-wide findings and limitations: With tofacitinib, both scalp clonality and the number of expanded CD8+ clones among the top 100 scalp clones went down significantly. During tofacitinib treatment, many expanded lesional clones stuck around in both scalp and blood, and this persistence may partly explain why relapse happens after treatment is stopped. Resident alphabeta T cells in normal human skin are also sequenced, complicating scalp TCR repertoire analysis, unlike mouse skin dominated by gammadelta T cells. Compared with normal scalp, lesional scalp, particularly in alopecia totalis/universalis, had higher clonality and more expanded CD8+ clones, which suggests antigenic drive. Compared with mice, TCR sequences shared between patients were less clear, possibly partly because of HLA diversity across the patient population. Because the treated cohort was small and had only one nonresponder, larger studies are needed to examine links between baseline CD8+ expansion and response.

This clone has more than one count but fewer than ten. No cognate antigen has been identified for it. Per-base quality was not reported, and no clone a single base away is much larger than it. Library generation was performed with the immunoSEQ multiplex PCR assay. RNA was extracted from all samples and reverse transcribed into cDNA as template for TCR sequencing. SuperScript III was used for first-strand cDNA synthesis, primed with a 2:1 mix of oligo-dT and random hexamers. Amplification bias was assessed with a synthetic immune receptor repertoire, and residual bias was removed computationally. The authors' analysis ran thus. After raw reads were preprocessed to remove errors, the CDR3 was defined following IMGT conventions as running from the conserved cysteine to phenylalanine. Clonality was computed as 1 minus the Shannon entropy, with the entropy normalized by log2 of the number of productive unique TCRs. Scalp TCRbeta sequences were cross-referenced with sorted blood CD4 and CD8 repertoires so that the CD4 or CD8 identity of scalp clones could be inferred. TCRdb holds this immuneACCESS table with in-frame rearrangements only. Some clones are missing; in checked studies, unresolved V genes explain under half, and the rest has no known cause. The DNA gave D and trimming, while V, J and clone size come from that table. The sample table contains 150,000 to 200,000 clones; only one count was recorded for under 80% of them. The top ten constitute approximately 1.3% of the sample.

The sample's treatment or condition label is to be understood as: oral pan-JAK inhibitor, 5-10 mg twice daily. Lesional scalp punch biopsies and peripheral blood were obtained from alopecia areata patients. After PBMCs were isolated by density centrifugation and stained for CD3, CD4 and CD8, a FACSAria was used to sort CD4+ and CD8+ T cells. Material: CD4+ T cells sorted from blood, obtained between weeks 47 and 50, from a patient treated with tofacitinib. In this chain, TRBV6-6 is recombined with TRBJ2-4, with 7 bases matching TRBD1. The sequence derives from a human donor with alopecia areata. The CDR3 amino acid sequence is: CASSYSTGRAKNIQYF. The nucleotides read TGTGCCAGCAGTTACTCGACAGGGAGAGCCAAAAACATTCAGTACTTC.